Detailed here is one T cell receptor (beta chain). Antigen specificity is unknown. Trimming shortened V by 7 bases and J by 0 bases, and 13 bases separated the two germline ends. Germline-derived CDR1 and CDR2 are LNHDA and SQIVND (reference sequence). The CDR3 contains 16 residues. These data come from a study of immune evolution from preneoplasia to lung adenocarcinoma. General study findings and limits: Clonality was highest in normal lung, lower in later-stage lesions apparently. Compared with EGFR-mutant or double wild-type lesions, KRAS-mutant nodules were more clonal. Top clone share appeared to fall from AAH through AIS, MIA, adenocarcinoma.

Sequenced by immunoSEQ multiplex PCR; TCRdb stores in-frame clones only, minus some. The sample has some 6,100 clones; 65% to 90% are singletons. Sequenced material: FFPE invasive lung adenocarcinoma tissue. The sequence came from a person aged 55 to 75 with lung adenocarcinoma. The chain joins TRBV19 to TRBJ2-6; D gene uncertain. CDR3 bases: TGTGCCAGTAAGGGAATAGGTTTCTCTGGGGCCAACGTCCTGACTTTC. It codes for CASKGIGFSGANVLTF. The complete variable domain, with remaining parts taken from reference TRBV19 and TRBJ2-6, reads DGGITQSPKYLFRKEGQNVTLSCEQNLNHDAMYWYRQDPGQGLRLIYYSQIVNDFQKGDIAEGYSVSREKKESFPLTVTSAQKNPTAFYLCASKGIGFSGANVLTFGAGSRLTVL.